The 10 T cell receptor beta chains below were found in one sample sequenced in a study of T cells in Graves' hyperthyroidism and ophthalmopathy. Researchers took RNA transcripts and amplified the TCR beta CDR3 regions from them. Using the HTBI primer set, a first-round RT-PCR was run on the TCR CDR3. Each CDR3 protein is one row after TCRdb ran MiXCR on the multiplex PCR reads. The data show over 700,000 distinct CDR3 sequences, with around 20% seen just once and over 15% held by the top ten. Sequenced material: blood. Every receptor here comes from a woman between 45 and 60 years old with Graves' hyperthyroidism that later progressed to Graves' ophthalmopathy.

A few counts support this clonotype. This chain connects TRBV29-1 to TRBJ2-5; 7 bases line up with TRBD2. The junction had 7 bases not matched to a gene; V was cut back by 6 bases and J by 0 bases. This CDR3 has 14 residues. In germline, CDR1 is SQVTM, CDR2 ANQGSEA. The CDR3 coding sequence is TGCAGCGTCGAATCGGGGGGAGACCAAGAGACCCAGTACTTC. Amino acids: CSVESGGDQETQYF.

This clonotype was observed a few times. The chain joins TRBV7-9 to TRBJ2-1; TRBD2 is a possible D gene (5 bases). Germline V gene sequence: CDR1 SEHNR, CDR2 FQNEAQ (reference sequence). Trimming shortened V by 3 bases and J by 8 bases, and 20 bases separated the two germline ends. The CDR3 covers 16 residues. The CDR3 sequence: CASSFPLIRGSDEQFF. The CDR3 nucleotides read TGTGCCAGCAGCTTCCCCCTAATCCGGGGTTCCGATGAGCAGTTCTTC.

The chain couples TRBV20-1 to TRBJ2-2; 7 bases fit TRBD2. Trimming cost V 0 bases and J 0 bases; bases outside gene matches: 7. Germline CDR1 DFQATT, CDR2 SNEGSKA (reference sequence). The CDR3 extends over 17 amino acids. In DNA form, the CDR3 reads TGCAGTGCTAGAGACTTCCTAGCGGAGACGAACACCGGGGAGCTGTTTTTT. Translating gives CSARDFLAETNTGELFF.

The chain uses TRBV12-5 and TRBJ1-5; 7 bases fit TRBD1. This CDR3 is built from 17 residues. Germline lookup yields CDR1 LGHNT and CDR2 FRNRAP. V gave up 7 bases and J gave up 0 bases; unmatched junction bases: 12. Here the CDR3 reads CASERQGGTYSNQPQHF. In DNA form, the CDR3 reads TGTGCTAGTGAGAGGCAGGGGGGGACCTATAGCAATCAGCCCCAGCATTTT. The entire variable domain, with the rest obtained from reference TRBV12-5 and TRBJ1-5, is as follows: DARVTQTPRHKVTEMGQEVTMRCQPILGHNTVFWYRQTMMQGLELLAYFRNRAPLDDSGMPKDRFSAEMPDATLATLKIQPSEPRDSAVYFCASERQGGTYSNQPQHFGDGTRLSIL.

This clonotype was recorded many times. V gene TRBV5-5 combines with J gene TRBJ1-5; D remains ambiguous. Trimming took off 3 bases at V and 2 bases at J, with 9 bases between the two ends. Germline values: CDR1 SGHKS, CDR2 YYEKEE (reference sequence). The CDR3 spans 14 residues. The CDR3 reads CASSYTVGNQPQHF. The CDR3 coding sequence is TGTGCCAGCAGCTATACCGTGGGCAATCAGCCCCAGCATTTT.

Many counts were recorded for this clonotype. The rearrangement joins TRBV18 to TRBJ2-7, with 9 bases fitting TRBD1. V was pared by 2 bases and J by 3 bases, with 5 bases of the junction left unmatched. Germline V gene sequence: CDR1 KGHSH, CDR2 LQKENI. The CDR3 sequence is 15 residues long. As DNA, the CDR3 is TGTGCCAGCTCACCAACCGGGACAGGGAGCTACGAGCAGTACTTC. It yields the protein CASSPTGTGSYEQYF.

This clonotype was seen more than once but under ten times. The chain uses TRBV2 and TRBJ2-1; 8 bases are a match to TRBD2. The trim removed 3 bases at V and 7 bases at J, leaving 14 bases unmatched. This CDR3 is 17 amino acids long. Germline V gives CDR1 SNHLY, CDR2 FYNNEI. CDR3 nucleotide sequence: TGTGCCAGCAGTGACGGAAAAGGAGGGACTAGTGATAATGAGCAGTTCTTC. Amino acids: CASSDGKGGTSDNEQFF.

This clonotype occurred a few times. V and J are TRBV5-1 and TRBJ2-2; 12 nucleotides match TRBD2. Germline V gene lookup returns CDR1 SGHRS and CDR2 YFSETQ. The CDR3 sequence is 15 residues long. Trimming took 4 bases from V and 7 from J; bases not matched to a gene: 5. The CDR3 nucleotides are TGCGCCAGCAGCCCTAGCGGGGGGGCCTTCGGGGAGCTGTTTTTT. Protein product: CASSPSGGAFGELFF.

This clonotype was recorded a few times. This chain uses TRBV29-1 with TRBJ1-3; 9 bases are a match to TRBD1. V lost 4 bases and J lost 3; bases outside the gene matches: 10. The CDR3 extends over 16 amino acids. Germline V gene data show CDR1 as SQVTM and CDR2 as ANQGSEA. CDR3 loop: CSVGDRGALRGNTIYF. CDR3 DNA sequence: TGCAGCGTTGGAGACAGGGGGGCCTTACGTGGAAACACCATATATTTT.

CDR3 residues: CASAGSRQTPLHF. The CDR3 DNA reads TGTGCCAGCGCGGGCAGTCGGCAAACACCCCTCCACTTT. The J gene is TRBJ1-6, the V gene TRBV6-1; no definite D call. Trimming stripped 8 bases from V and 11 bases from J, with 16 bases between. Germline V lookup: CDR1 MNHNS, CDR2 SASEGT. The CDR3 is 13 amino acids.